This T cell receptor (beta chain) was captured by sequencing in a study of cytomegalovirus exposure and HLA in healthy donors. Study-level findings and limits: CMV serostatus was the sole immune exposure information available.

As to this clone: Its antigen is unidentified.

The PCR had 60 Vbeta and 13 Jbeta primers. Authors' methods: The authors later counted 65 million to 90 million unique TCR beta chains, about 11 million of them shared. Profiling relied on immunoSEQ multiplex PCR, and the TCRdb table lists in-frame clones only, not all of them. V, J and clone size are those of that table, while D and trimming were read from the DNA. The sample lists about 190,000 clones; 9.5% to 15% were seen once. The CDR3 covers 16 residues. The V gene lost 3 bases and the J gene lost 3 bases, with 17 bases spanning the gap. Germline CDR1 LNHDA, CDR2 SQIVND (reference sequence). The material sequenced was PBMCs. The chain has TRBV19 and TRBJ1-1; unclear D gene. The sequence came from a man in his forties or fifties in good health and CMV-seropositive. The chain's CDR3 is CASSILIPGSDTEAFF. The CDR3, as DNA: TGTGCCAGTAGTATCCTAATTCCGGGGTCGGACACTGAAGCTTTCTTT.